The sequence of this T cell receptor (beta chain) was determined in a study of metastatic and nonmetastatic thyroid tumors. TCRdb re-called the PCR reads through MiXCR. The sample carries approximately 50,000 clones, 4% to 5% recorded once. Patients underwent thyroid surgery, and none had received any treatment before it. This clone was detected ten times or more. There are 14 residues in the CDR3. The germline CDR1 and CDR2 sequences are DFQATT and SNEGSKA (reference sequence). The V end was cut by 3 bases, the J end by 0 bases, with 8 bases between. The sequence came from a female donor with papillary thyroid cancer or a benign thyroid nodule (not recorded which). Some clones in this sample may be carry-over from other donors' samples. The sample was blood. The chain recombines TRBV20-1 with TRBJ2-2; TRBD2 might be the D (6 bases). The CDR3 bases are TGCAGTGCTAGTACGGGAGCGAACACCGGGGAGCTGTTTTTT. Encoded protein: CSASTGANTGELFF.